Listed here is a single TCR beta chain. Its target is unknown. The data belong to a study of identical twins. Template switching (which added a universal primer site) was used, and cDNA carried unique molecular identifiers. Each CDR3 protein gets one entry after TCRdb re-called the 5' RACE reads with MiXCR. The sample has about 690,000 distinct CDR3 sequences, approximately 6% seen once. Losses at the gene ends were 7 bases for V and 6 bases for J; bases not matched to a gene: 7. The germline gives CDR1 DFQATT, CDR2 SNEGSKA (reference sequence). The CDR3 length is 13 residues. Overall study findings and caveats: It was possible that invariant MAIT and iNKT cells partly confounded the zero-insertion analyses. Sequences that were out-of-frame, alpha and twin-shared displayed an excess of low generation probability.

The sequencing input was naive T cells sorted from blood. The TCR comes from a man younger than 35 in good health. The chain employs TRBV20-1 and TRBJ2-2; TRBD1 matches 8 bases. This CDR3 reads CSVPGQVAGELFF. In DNA, the CDR3 is TGCAGTGTTCCGGGACAGGTCGCCGGGGAGCTGTTTTTT.